The 26 T cell receptor beta chains reported below all come from one sample, sequenced in a study of T cells and Merkel cell carcinoma outcomes. Some clones are missing from TCRdb's copy, which holds only in-frame ones; the method was immunoSEQ multiplex PCR. This sample has over 2,500 clones; approximately 96% occur once, and the top ten carry approximately 2%. Sequenced: tumor tissue from Merkel cell carcinoma. The receptors here all came from a human donor with Merkel cell carcinoma.

V usage is TRBV18 and J usage is TRBJ1-6; 9 bases line up with TRBD1. The CDR3 is made up of 15 amino acids. V lost 3 bases, J lost 10 bases, and 7 bases stayed unmatched. Germline CDR1 reads KGHSH; CDR2 reads LQKENI. The chain's CDR3 is CASSPLATGGSPLHF. DNA of the CDR3: TGTGCCAGCTCACCCCTCGCAACAGGGGGCTCACCCCTCCACTTT.

The CDR3 protein is CASSQELQGTEAFF. The CDR3, as DNA: TGCGCCAGCAGCCAAGAACTACAGGGCACTGAAGCTTTCTTT. This chain joins TRBV4-3 and TRBJ1-1; perhaps TRBD1 as D (6 bases). Trimming took off 0 bases at V and 4 bases at J, with 9 bases between the two ends. The CDR3 consists of 14 residues. The germline gives CDR1 LGHNA, CDR2 YSLEER.

This clone was observed a single time. The CDR3 nucleotides are TGTGCCAGTAGTATCACCTACGAGCAGTACTTC. Protein: CASSITYEQYF. The chain combines TRBV19 with TRBJ2-7, with unresolved D. The CDR3 contains 11 residues. The germline V and J ends were trimmed by 3 bases and 2 bases, with 2 bases remaining between them. Germline CDR1 is LNHDA and CDR2 is SQIVND (reference sequence).

The chain couples TRBV27 to TRBJ1-4; D is ambiguous. The CDR3 is 13 amino acids. CDR1 is MNHEY and CDR2 is SMNVEV in the germline V gene (reference sequence). The V end lost 6 bases, the J end lost 4 bases, and 9 bases lay between the germline ends. In DNA, the CDR3 is TGTGCCAGCAGCACTTGGGGTAATGAAAAACTGTTTTTT. Translating it yields CASSTWGNEKLFF.

This chain joins TRBV7-3 and TRBJ1-1; TRBD1 matches at 7 bases. CDR3 length: 13 residues. The ends lost 5 bases at V and 5 bases at J; junction bases unmatched: 5. The V gene's germline CDR1 is SGHTA and CDR2 FQGTGA. Here the CDR3 reads CASSPQGNTEAFF. The DNA for the CDR3 is TGTGCCAGCAGCCCACAGGGGAATACTGAAGCTTTCTTT.

The V gene is TRBV5-6, the J gene TRBJ2-5; the match to TRBD1 covers 7 bases. V was clipped by 0 bases and J by 5 bases; unmatched bases: 7. Germline assignment: CDR1 SGHDT and CDR2 YYEEEE. The CDR3 extends over 15 amino acids. The CDR3 DNA follows: TGTGCCAGCAGCTTGGGAGGGGGCCCCCGGGAGACCCAGTACTTC. Translated, it gives CASSLGGGPRETQYF.

This rearrangement joins TRBV15 to TRBJ2-7; no clear D. Germline V gene lookup returns CDR1 LNHNV and CDR2 YYDKDF (reference sequence). This CDR3 contains 12 residues. Trimming took off 1 base at V and 3 bases at J, with 4 bases between the two ends. The CDR3 reads CATSRGSYEQYF. In DNA form, the CDR3 reads TGTGCCACCAGCAGAGGTAGCTACGAGCAGTACTTC.

The chain has TRBV5-1 and TRBJ2-1; 7 nucleotides match TRBD2. This CDR3 is built from 16 residues. Germline V gives CDR1 SGHRS, CDR2 YFSETQ. With 4 bases clipped from V and 2 bases from J, the junction kept 9 bases outside the gene matches. The CDR3 here is CASSPGLDRPYNEQFF. DNA for the CDR3: TGCGCCAGCAGCCCTGGACTAGATCGCCCCTACAATGAGCAGTTCTTC.

This rearrangement joins TRBV2 to TRBJ1-2; D is ambiguous. The CDR3 extends over 14 amino acids. Germline assignment: CDR1 SNHLY and CDR2 FYNNEI. The V gene lost 7 bases and the J gene lost 1 base, with 13 bases spanning the gap. The CDR3 loop is CASTEGYRNYGYTF. The DNA of the CDR3 is TGTGCCAGCACCGAAGGTTACCGTAACTATGGCTACACCTTC.

This clone was detected only once. The CDR3 reads CASRRGIADTQYF. The CDR3 bases are TGTGCCAGCAGACGCGGGATAGCAGATACGCAGTATTTT. The rearrangement joins TRBV5-4 to TRBJ2-3; possible D gene TRBD2, 6 bases. The V gene's germline CDR1 is SGHNT and CDR2 YYREEE (reference sequence). There are 13 residues in the CDR3. The V gene lost 5 bases and the J gene lost 4 bases, with 11 bases spanning the gap. The full variable domain, completed using reference TRBV5-4 and TRBJ2-3, is ETGVTQSPTHLIKTRGQQVTLRCSSQSGHNTVSWYQQALGQGPQFIFQYYREEENGRGNFPPRFSGLQFPNYSSELNVNALELDDSALYLCASRRGIADTQYFGPGTRLTVL.

The table lists this clone with a count of one. The V and J genes are TRBV7-9 and TRBJ2-1, with D possibly being TRBD1 (7 bases). V was clipped by 5 bases and J by 4 bases, with 15 bases between them. In germline, CDR1 is SEHNR, CDR2 FQNEAQ (reference sequence). This CDR3 comprises 15 residues. Here the CDR3 DNA reads TGTGCCAGCAGCGCGGGACAGAAAACTTACAATGAGCAGTTCTTC. Encoded protein: CASSAGQKTYNEQFF.

The chain combines TRBV5-6 with TRBJ1-3, with D perhaps matching TRBD1 (5 bases). Germline V gene data show CDR1 as SGHDT and CDR2 as YYEEEE. This CDR3 has 14 residues. Deletions cut 5 bases from V and 0 bases from J, with 9 bases between. The CDR3 loop is CASSSGLSGNTIYF. CDR3 nucleotides: TGTGCCAGCAGTTCGGGGCTCTCTGGAAACACCATATATTTT.

This chain connects TRBV12-5 to TRBJ1-4; 7 bases are a match to TRBD1. V was pared by 2 bases and J by 8 bases, with 5 bases of the junction left unmatched. This CDR3 region has 14 residues. The germline gives CDR1 LGHNT, CDR2 FRNRAP. The CDR3 here is CASGLNRGQEKLFF. CDR3 nucleotides: TGTGCTAGTGGTTTGAACAGGGGACAGGAAAAACTGTTTTTT. The whole variable domain, filled in from reference TRBV12-5 and TRBJ1-4, reads DARVTQTPRHKVTEMGQEVTMRCQPILGHNTVFWYRQTMMQGLELLAYFRNRAPLDDSGMPKDRFSAEMPDATLATLKIQPSEPRDSAVYFCASGLNRGQEKLFFGSGTQLSVL.

To note about this clone: An end of the junction differs from the germline gene, which may be a read error. This rearrangement joins TRBV20-1 to TRBJ1-1; D not certain. Germline assignment: CDR1 DFQATT and CDR2 SNEGSKA (reference sequence). The CDR3 is 10 amino acids. The CDR3 region is CSASMRDTLF. CDR3 in DNA: TGCAGTGCTAGCATGCGGGATACTCTTTTT.

This clone was seen a single time. The rearrangement links TRBV15 to TRBJ1-1; D possibly corresponds to TRBD1 (5 bases). Between the trimmed V and J ends, which lost 0 bases and 0 bases, there was a span of 8 bases. The CDR3 runs to 15 residues. The germline V gene has CDR1 LNHNV and CDR2 YYDKDF (reference sequence). CDR3 amino acids: CATSRDRGLNTEAFF. DNA of the CDR3: TGTGCCACCAGCAGAGATCGGGGCTTGAACACTGAAGCTTTCTTT.

V is TRBV19 and J is TRBJ1-2, with 8 positions matching TRBD1. The germline V gene has CDR1 LNHDA and CDR2 SQIVND (reference sequence). Unmatched junction bases numbered 11, after V lost 6 bases and J lost 5 bases. This CDR3 has 15 residues. This CDR3 is CASRNPGTGSYGYTF. The CDR3 bases are TGTGCCAGTAGGAATCCCGGGACAGGATCTTATGGCTACACCTTC.

The chain is built from TRBV5-1 and TRBJ2-1; D may match TRBD1 or TRBD2 (5 bases each). Trimming took off 0 bases at V and 7 bases at J, with 11 bases between the two ends. Germline CDR1 SGHRS, CDR2 YFSETQ. The CDR3 totals 14 residues. The CDR3 loop reads CASSLGGAGNEQFF. The CDR3 nucleotides read TGCGCCAGCAGCTTGGGAGGGGCTGGGAATGAGCAGTTCTTC. The full variable domain, with the rest looked up from reference TRBV5-1 and TRBJ2-1, is KAGVTQTPRYLIKTRGQQVTLSCSPISGHRSVSWYQQTPGQGLQFLFEYFSETQRNKGNFPGRFSGRQFSNSRSEMNVSTLELGDSALYLCASSLGGAGNEQFFGPGTRLTVL.

The chain has TRBV5-6 and TRBJ2-3, with a possible D match to TRBD2 (5 bases). The CDR3 extends over 14 amino acids. Trimming took 2 bases from V and 2 from J, leaving 9 bases between them. Germline CDR1 is SGHDT and CDR2 is YYEEEE. DNA of the CDR3: TGTGCCAGCAGCTTCAAGCGGATCACAGATACGCAGTATTTT. This encodes CASSFKRITDTQYF.

The chain joins TRBV5-1 to TRBJ1-5; 7 positions match TRBD1. The CDR3 is 15 residues long. V trimming: 0 bases; J trimming: 2 bases; junction bases outside the gene matches: 2. From germline, CDR1 is SGHRS and CDR2 YFSETQ. The CDR3 DNA follows: TGCGCCAGCAGCTTGGGACAGGGTGGCAATCAGCCCCAGCATTTT. Encoded protein: CASSLGQGGNQPQHF.

The CDR3 DNA reads as TGTGCCAGCAGCACCTTAGCGGGGGGGCCGTCAGATACGCAGTATTTT. This sequence encodes CASSTLAGGPSDTQYF. The V and J genes are TRBV7-9 and TRBJ2-3; 11 bases line up with TRBD2. V dropped 5 bases and J dropped 4; count of bases not matched to a gene: 8. The CDR3 is 16 residues long. The germline V gene has CDR1 SEHNR and CDR2 FQNEAQ (reference sequence).

The chain carries TRBV6-1 and TRBJ1-1, with a possible D match to TRBD1 (5 bases). The V gene's germline CDR1 is MNHNS and CDR2 SASEGT. This CDR3 region has 14 residues. Trimming pared 6 bases from V and 2 bases from J, leaving 13 bases between. CDR3 DNA: TGTGCCAGCAGCTCCGGGACGGCCAACACTGAAGCTTTCTTT. Protein: CASSSGTANTEAFF.

The chain carries TRBV7-9 and TRBJ2-2; no definite D call. Germline loops: CDR1 SEHNR, CDR2 FQNEAQ (reference sequence). This CDR3 is built from 13 residues. The V and J ends lost 2 bases and 6 bases respectively, with 7 bases between them. The CDR3 nucleotides read TGTGCCAGCAGCTTATCATTCCCCGGGGAGCTGTTTTTT. Encoded protein: CASSLSFPGELFF.

The genes are TRBV18 and TRBJ1-2; D possibly corresponds to TRBD1 (6 bases). The CDR3 has 15 residues. Trimming shortened V by 0 bases and J by 5 bases, and 13 bases separated the two germline ends. The germline CDR1 and CDR2 sequences are KGHSH and LQKENI. The CDR3 DNA sequence: TGTGCCAGCTCACCACCCCAGGGGCGGACTTATGGCTACACCTTC. Residues: CASSPPQGRTYGYTF. Filled out from reference TRBV18 and TRBJ1-2, the complete variable domain reads NAGVMQNPRHLVRRRGQEARLRCSPMKGHSHVYWYRQLPEEGLKFMVYLQKENIIDESGMPKERFSAEFPKEGPSILRIQQVVRGDSAAYFCASSPPQGRTYGYTFGSGTRLTVV.

This clone was seen only once. The chain employs TRBV18 and TRBJ2-1, with TRBD2 as a possible D gene (6 bases). CDR3 length equals 14 residues. The V gene's germline CDR1 is KGHSH and CDR2 LQKENI. Trimming left V 5 bases short and J 1 base short, with 9 bases between. The CDR3 spells CASSNSGSYNEQFF. The CDR3 DNA reads TGTGCCAGCTCAAATAGCGGTTCCTACAATGAGCAGTTCTTC. The full variable domain, its missing parts supplied by reference TRBV18 and TRBJ2-1, is NAGVMQNPRHLVRRRGQEARLRCSPMKGHSHVYWYRQLPEEGLKFMVYLQKENIIDESGMPKERFSAEFPKEGPSILRIQQVVRGDSAAYFCASSNSGSYNEQFFGPGTRLTVL.

This clone was counted once. The gene calls are TRBV20-1 and TRBJ1-2, with D hard to call. CDR1 is DFQATT and CDR2 is SNEGSKA in the germline V gene (reference sequence). Trimming removed 8 bases at V and 2 bases at J, with 9 bases between. This CDR3 has 11 amino acids. CDR3 sequence (DNA): TGCAGTCTGGGCGACAACTATGGCTACACCTTC. Translation: CSLGDNYGYTF.

The chain joins TRBV14 to TRBJ1-2; the D gene is possibly TRBD1 (6 bases). The ends were cut back, 3 bases at V and 6 bases at J, with 14 bases in the middle. This CDR3 has 14 residues. CDR1 is SGHDN and CDR2 is FVKESK in the germline V gene. CDR3 sequence (DNA): TGTGCCAGCAGCCAGGGAGTGGGGGGCGATGGCTACACCTTC. Amino acid sequence: CASSQGVGGDGYTF.